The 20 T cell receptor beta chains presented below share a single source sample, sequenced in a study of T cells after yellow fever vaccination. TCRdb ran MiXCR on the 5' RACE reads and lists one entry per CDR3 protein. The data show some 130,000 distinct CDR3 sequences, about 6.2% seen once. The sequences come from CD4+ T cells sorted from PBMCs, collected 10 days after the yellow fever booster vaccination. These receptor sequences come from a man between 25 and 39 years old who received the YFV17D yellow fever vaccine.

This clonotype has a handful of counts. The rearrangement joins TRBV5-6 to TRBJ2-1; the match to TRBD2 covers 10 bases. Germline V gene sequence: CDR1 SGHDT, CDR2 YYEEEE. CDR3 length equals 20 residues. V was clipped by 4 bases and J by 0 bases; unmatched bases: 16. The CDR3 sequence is CASSMRTSGRGPSSYNEQFF. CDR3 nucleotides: TGTGCCAGCAGCATGAGGACTAGCGGCCGAGGGCCGAGCTCCTACAATGAGCAGTTCTTC.

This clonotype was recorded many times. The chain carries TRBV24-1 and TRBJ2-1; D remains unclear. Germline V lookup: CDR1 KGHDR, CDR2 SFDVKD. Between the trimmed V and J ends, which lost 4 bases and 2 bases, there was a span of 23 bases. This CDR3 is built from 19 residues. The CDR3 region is CATSDPTSKDGGTYNEQFF. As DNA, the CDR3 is TGTGCCACCAGTGACCCAACCAGTAAGGATGGTGGAACCTACAATGAGCAGTTCTTC.

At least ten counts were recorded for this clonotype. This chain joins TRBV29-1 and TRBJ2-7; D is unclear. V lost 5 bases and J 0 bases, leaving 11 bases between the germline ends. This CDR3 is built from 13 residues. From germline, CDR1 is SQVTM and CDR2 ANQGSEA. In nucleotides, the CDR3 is TGCAGCGTTAGATCAGCAACCTCCTACGAGCAGTACTTC. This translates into CSVRSATSYEQYF.

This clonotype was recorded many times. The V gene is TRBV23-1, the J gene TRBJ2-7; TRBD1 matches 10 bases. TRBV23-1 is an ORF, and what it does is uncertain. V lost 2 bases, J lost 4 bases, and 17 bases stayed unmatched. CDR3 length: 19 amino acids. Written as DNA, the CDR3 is TGCGCCAGCAGTCAACCCCCCGGGACAGGGGTTTTGCAGTCGTACGAGCAGTACTTC. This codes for CASSQPPGTGVLQSYEQYF.

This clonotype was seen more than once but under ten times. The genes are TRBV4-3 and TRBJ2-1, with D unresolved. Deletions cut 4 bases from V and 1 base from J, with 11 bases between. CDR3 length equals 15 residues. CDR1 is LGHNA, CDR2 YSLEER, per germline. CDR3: CASSRGGRSYNEQFF. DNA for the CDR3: TGCGCCAGCAGCCGGGGTGGAAGGTCCTACAATGAGCAGTTCTTC.

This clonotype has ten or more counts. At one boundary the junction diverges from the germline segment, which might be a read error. The CDR3 loop reads CSVEWHPGVVVF. DNA for the CDR3: TGCAGCGTTGAATGGCATCCAGGGGTCGTCGTCTTC. The chain recombines TRBV29-1 with TRBJ2-1; D is perhaps TRBD1 (6 bases). The CDR3 is 12 residues long. In germline, CDR1 is SQVTM, CDR2 ANQGSEA.

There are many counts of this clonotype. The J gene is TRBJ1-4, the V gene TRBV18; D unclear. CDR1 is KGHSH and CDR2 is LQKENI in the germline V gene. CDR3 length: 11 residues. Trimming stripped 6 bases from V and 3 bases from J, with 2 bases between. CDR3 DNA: TGTGCCAGCTCTCCTAATGAAAAACTGTTTTTT. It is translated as CASSPNEKLFF.

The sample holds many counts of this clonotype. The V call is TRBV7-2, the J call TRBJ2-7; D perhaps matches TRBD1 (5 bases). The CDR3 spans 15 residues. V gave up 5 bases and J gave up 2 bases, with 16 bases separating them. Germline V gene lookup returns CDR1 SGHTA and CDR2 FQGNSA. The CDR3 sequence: CASSRTGQGPYEQYF. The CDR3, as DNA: TGTGCCAGCAGCCGGACCGGGCAGGGCCCCTACGAGCAGTACTTC.

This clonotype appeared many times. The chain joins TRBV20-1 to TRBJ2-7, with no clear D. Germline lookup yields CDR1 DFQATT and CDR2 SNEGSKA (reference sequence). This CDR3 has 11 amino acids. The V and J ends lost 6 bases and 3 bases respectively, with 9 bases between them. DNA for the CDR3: TGCAGTGCCACCTGGGACTACGAGCAGTACTTC. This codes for CSATWDYEQYF.

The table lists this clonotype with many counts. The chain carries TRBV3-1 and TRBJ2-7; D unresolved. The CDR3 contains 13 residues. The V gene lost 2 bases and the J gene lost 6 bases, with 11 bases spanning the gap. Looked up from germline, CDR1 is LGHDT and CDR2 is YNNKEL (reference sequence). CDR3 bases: TGTGCCAGCAGCCAACCGACCAGGCCCGAGCAGTACTTC. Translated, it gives CASSQPTRPEQYF.

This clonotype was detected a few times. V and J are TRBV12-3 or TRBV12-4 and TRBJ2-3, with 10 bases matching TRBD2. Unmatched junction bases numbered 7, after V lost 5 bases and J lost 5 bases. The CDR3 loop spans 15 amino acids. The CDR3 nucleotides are TGTGCCAGCAGTCAAGCGGGAGGGCGGGTAGATACGCAGTATTTT. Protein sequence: CASSQAGGRVDTQYF.

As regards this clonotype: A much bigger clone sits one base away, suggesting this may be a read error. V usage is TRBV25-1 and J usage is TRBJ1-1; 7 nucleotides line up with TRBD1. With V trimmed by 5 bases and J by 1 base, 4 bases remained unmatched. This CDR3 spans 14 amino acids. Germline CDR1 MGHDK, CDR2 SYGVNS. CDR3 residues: CASSMGQKNTEAFF. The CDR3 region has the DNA TGTGCCAGCAGTATGGGACAGAAGAACACTGAAGCTTTCTTT.

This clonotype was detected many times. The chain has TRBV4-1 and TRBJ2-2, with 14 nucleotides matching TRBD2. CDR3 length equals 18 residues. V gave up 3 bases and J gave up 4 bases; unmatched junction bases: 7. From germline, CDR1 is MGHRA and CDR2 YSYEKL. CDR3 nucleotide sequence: TGCGCCAGCAGCCACACCGGGACTAGCGGGAGTTTCACCGGGGAGCTGTTTTTT. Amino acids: CASSHTGTSGSFTGELFF.

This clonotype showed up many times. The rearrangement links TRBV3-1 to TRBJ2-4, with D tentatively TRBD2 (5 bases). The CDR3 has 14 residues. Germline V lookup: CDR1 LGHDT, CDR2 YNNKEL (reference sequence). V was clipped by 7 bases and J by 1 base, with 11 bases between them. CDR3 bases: TGTGCCAGCACCGACGGACTTGCCAAAAACATTCAGTACTTC. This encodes CASTDGLAKNIQYF. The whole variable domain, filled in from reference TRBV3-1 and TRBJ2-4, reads DTAVSQTPKYLVTQMGNDKSIKCEQNLGHDTMYWYKQDSKKFLKIMFSYNNKELIINETVPNRFSPKSPDKAHLNLHINSLELGDSAVYFCASTDGLAKNIQYFGAGTRLSVL.

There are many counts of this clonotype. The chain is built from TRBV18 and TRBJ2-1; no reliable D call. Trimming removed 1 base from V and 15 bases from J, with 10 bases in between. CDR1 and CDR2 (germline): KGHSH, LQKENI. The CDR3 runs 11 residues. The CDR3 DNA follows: TGTGCCAGCTCACCACGGACCGATGCGTTCTTC. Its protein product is CASSPRTDAFF.

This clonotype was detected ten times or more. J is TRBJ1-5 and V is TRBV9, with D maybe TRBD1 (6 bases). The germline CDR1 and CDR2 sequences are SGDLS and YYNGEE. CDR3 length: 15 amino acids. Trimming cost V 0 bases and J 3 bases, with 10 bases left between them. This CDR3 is CASSVGQGTNQPQHF. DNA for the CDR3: TGTGCCAGCAGCGTAGGGCAGGGGACCAATCAGCCCCAGCATTTT.

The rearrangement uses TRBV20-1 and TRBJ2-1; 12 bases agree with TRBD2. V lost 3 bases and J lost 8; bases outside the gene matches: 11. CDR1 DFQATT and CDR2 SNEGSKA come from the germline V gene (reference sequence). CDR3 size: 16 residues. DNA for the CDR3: TGCAGTGCTAGCCTGCTAGCGGGAGGGCCGGTACATGAGCAGTTCTTC. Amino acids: CSASLLAGGPVHEQFF.

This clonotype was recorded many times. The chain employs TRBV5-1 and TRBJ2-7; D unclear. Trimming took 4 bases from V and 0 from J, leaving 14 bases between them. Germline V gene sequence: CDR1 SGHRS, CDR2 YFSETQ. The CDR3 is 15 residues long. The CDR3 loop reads CASSLSPTSSYEQYF. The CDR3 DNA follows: TGCGCCAGCAGCCTTAGCCCAACCTCCTCCTACGAGCAGTACTTC.

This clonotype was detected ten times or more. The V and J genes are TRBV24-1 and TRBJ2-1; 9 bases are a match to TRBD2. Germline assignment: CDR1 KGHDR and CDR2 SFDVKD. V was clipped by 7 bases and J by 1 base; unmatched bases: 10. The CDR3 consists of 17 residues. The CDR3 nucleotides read TGTGCCACCAGCCCCGCAGCGGGAGGACGATCCTACAATGAGCAGTTCTTC. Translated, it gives CATSPAAGGRSYNEQFF.

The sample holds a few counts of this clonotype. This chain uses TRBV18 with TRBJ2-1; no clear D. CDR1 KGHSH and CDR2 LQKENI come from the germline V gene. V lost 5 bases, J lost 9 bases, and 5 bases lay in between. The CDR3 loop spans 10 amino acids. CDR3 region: CASSGREQFF. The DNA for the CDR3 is TGTGCCAGCTCAGGGCGTGAGCAGTTCTTC.